These 30 T cell receptor beta chains came from one sample sequenced in a study of blood T cell repertoires in COVID-19. Only in-frame clones appear in the TCRdb table, and some are missing; sequencing was by immunoSEQ multiplex PCR. The data hold fewer than 250,000 clones, with about nine tenths observed a single time. Specimen: peripheral blood. All receptors come from a man aged 25 to 45 with acute or convalescent COVID-19.

The chain combines TRBV6-4 with TRBJ1-6, with D possibly TRBD1 on 5 matching bases. The CDR3 covers 14 residues. V was clipped by 4 bases and J by 10 bases, with 14 bases between them. CDR1 MRHNA and CDR2 SNTAGT come from the germline V gene. This chain's CDR3 is CASSALGAASPLHF. CDR3 nucleotides: TGTGCCAGCAGTGCATTAGGGGCTGCCTCACCCCTCCACTTT.

This sequence joins TRBV5-4 and TRBJ2-6, with 12 bases matching TRBD1. This CDR3 spans 19 amino acids. Germline CDR1 is SGHNT and CDR2 is YYREEE (reference sequence). The V segment lost 0 bases and the J segment 2 bases; nucleotides outside the gene matches: 6. The CDR3 DNA reads as TGTGCCAGCAGCTTGGCCTGGGGACAGGGGGCGACTGGGGCCAACGTCCTGACTTTC. Protein product: CASSLAWGQGATGANVLTF.

The gene calls are TRBV5-1 and TRBJ1-1; D possibly corresponds to TRBD1 (5 bases). Trimming cost V 9 bases and J 1 base, with 10 bases left between them. The CDR3 consists of 12 residues. Germline-derived CDR1 and CDR2 are SGHRS and YFSETQ. CDR3 sequence: CATRGQNTEAFF. The CDR3 bases are TGCGCCACCCGCGGACAGAACACTGAAGCTTTCTTT.

The rearrangement links TRBV12-3 or TRBV12-4 to TRBJ2-7; D not resolved. CDR3 length equals 12 residues. The V gene lost 1 base and the J gene lost 10 bases, with 11 bases spanning the gap. This chain's CDR3 is CASSLGALNQYF. CDR3 in DNA: TGTGCCAGCAGTTTAGGAGCCTTGAACCAGTACTTC.

The chain carries TRBV29-1 and TRBJ2-2, with 8 bases that match TRBD1. The CDR3 sequence is 14 residues long. Germline trimming cut 4 bases from V and 7 bases from J; bases unmatched to any gene: 8. The V gene's germline CDR1 is SQVTM and CDR2 ANQGSEA. The CDR3 spells CSVGWTGSNGELFF. The DNA for the CDR3 is TGCAGCGTTGGCTGGACAGGGAGTAACGGGGAGCTGTTTTTT.

The genes are TRBV5-4 and TRBJ1-1; D is possibly TRBD1 (5 bases). The V and J ends lost 0 bases and 0 bases respectively, with 9 bases between them. CDR1 and CDR2 (germline): SGHNT, YYREEE (reference sequence). The CDR3 is 15 amino acids. CDR3 DNA sequence: TGTGCCAGCAGCTTGGGACAGAATTTGAACACTGAAGCTTTCTTT. Protein: CASSLGQNLNTEAFF. The entire variable domain, with the rest obtained from reference TRBV5-4 and TRBJ1-1, is as follows: ETGVTQSPTHLIKTRGQQVTLRCSSQSGHNTVSWYQQALGQGPQFIFQYYREEENGRGNFPPRFSGLQFPNYSSELNVNALELDDSALYLCASSLGQNLNTEAFFGQGTRLTVV.

The chain's CDR3 is CASRPTGGTSSPLHF. The CDR3 nucleotides read TGTGCCAGCAGGCCGACAGGGGGTACGAGCTCACCCCTCCACTTT. The rearrangement links TRBV2 to TRBJ1-6; 9 bases line up with TRBD1. There are 15 residues in the CDR3. The J segment lost 10 bases and the V segment lost 6 bases, leaving 10 bases of the junction unmatched. CDR1 and CDR2 (germline): SNHLY, FYNNEI.

The chain employs TRBV13 and TRBJ2-1, with 12 bases lining up with TRBD2. The CDR3 length is 19 residues. Unmatched junction bases numbered 14, after V lost 4 bases and J lost 4 bases. Germline V lookup: CDR1 PRHDT, CDR2 FYEKMQ (reference sequence). The CDR3 sequence is CASSSPDSRLAGVYNEQFF. In DNA form, the CDR3 reads TGTGCCAGCAGCTCCCCTGACAGCAGACTAGCGGGAGTTTACAATGAGCAGTTCTTC.

The chain is built from TRBV6-5 and TRBJ1-2; TRBD1 aligns across 11 bases. This CDR3 has 14 residues. V was clipped by 6 bases and J by 8 bases; unmatched bases: 8. Germline V gene data show CDR1 as MNHEY and CDR2 as SVGAGI. CDR3 sequence: CASSRTGGGGGYTF. For the CDR3, the DNA is TGTGCCAGCAGCCGGACAGGGGGCGGGGGAGGCTACACCTTC.

Regarding this clone: At the DNA level, this CDR3 is encoded by other sequences in the same sample as well. This chain links TRBV18 with TRBJ2-3; D remains ambiguous. The V end lost 5 bases, the J end lost 0 bases, and 9 bases lay between the germline ends. The CDR3 has 14 residues. CDR1 and CDR2 from the germline V gene are KGHSH and LQKENI. This chain's CDR3 is CASSWSTSTDTQYF. CDR3 nucleotide sequence: TGTGCCAGCTCATGGAGTACCAGCACAGATACGCAGTATTTT. Based on the CDR3 plus reference TRBV18 and TRBJ2-3, the full variable domain is NAGVMQNPRHLVRRRGQEARLRCSPMKGHSHVYWYRQLPEEGLKFMVYLQKENIIDESGMPKERFSAEFPKEGPSILRIQQVVRGDSAAYFCASSWSTSTDTQYFGPGTRLTVL.

V and J are TRBV11-3 and TRBJ2-1, with D perhaps TRBD2 (6 bases). The V end was cut by 1 base, the J end by 5 bases, with 15 bases between. Germline-derived CDR1 and CDR2 are SGHNT and YENEEA. This CDR3 is built from 16 residues. CDR3: CASSLVLAGSNNEQFF. Here the CDR3 DNA reads TGTGCCAGCAGCTTAGTTCTGGCGGGAAGCAACAATGAGCAGTTCTTC. Based on the CDR3 plus reference TRBV11-3 and TRBJ2-1, the full variable domain is EAGVVQSPRYKIIEKKQPVAFWCNPISGHNTLYWYLQNLGQGPELLIRYENEEAVDDSQLPKDRFSAERLKGVDSTLKIQPAELGDSAVYLCASSLVLAGSNNEQFFGPGTRLTVL.

The chain couples TRBV3-1 (or the pseudogene TRBV3-2) to TRBJ2-7; a weak D match, TRBD2 (6 bases). This CDR3 has 13 residues. Trimming cost V 5 bases and J 3 bases, with 11 bases left between them. Germline lookup yields CDR1 LGHDT and CDR2 YNNKEL (reference sequence). Here the CDR3 reads CASSVTSSYEQYF. For the CDR3, the DNA is TGTGCCAGCAGCGTAACTAGCAGCTACGAGCAGTACTTC.

The V call is TRBV19, the J call TRBJ1-6, with a possible D match to TRBD1 (5 bases). Trimming cost V 7 bases and J 8 bases, with 15 bases left between them. CDR1 and CDR2 (germline): LNHDA, SQIVND (reference sequence). The CDR3 is made up of 14 amino acids. The CDR3 DNA is TGTGCCAGTACGGAGGGGCAGCCGCATTCACCCCTCCACTTT. Translated, it gives CASTEGQPHSPLHF.

The chain is built from TRBV2 and TRBJ2-3, with TRBD2 identical over 10 bases. The CDR3 covers 17 residues. Losses at the gene ends were 4 bases for V and 3 bases for J; bases not matched to a gene: 10. Germline CDR1 SNHLY, CDR2 FYNNEI. The CDR3 DNA reads as TGTGCCAGCAGTGCGCCTAGCGGGAGATTGGGAACAGATACGCAGTATTTT. This gives the protein CASSAPSGRLGTDTQYF. The full variable domain, its missing parts supplied by reference TRBV2 and TRBJ2-3, is EPEVTQTPSHQVTQMGQEVILRCVPISNHLYFYWYRQILGQKVEFLVSFYNNEISEKSEIFDDQFSVERPDGSNFTLKIRSTKLEDSAMYFCASSAPSGRLGTDTQYFGPGTRLTVL.

V gene TRBV3-1 (or the pseudogene TRBV3-2) combines with J gene TRBJ2-3; 14 bases are shared with TRBD2. Germline values: CDR1 LGHDT, CDR2 YNNKEL (reference sequence). The CDR3 sequence is 19 residues long. V lost 4 bases, J lost 2 bases, and 11 bases stayed unmatched. CDR3 sequence (DNA): TGTGCCAGCAGCCCCGGGACTAGCGGGAGAGTGGGTCTCACAGATACGCAGTATTTT. Translation: CASSPGTSGRVGLTDTQYF.

This sequence joins TRBV12-3 or TRBV12-4 and TRBJ1-3; no clear D. Trimming pared 2 bases from V and 4 bases from J, leaving 3 bases between. The CDR3 runs to 12 residues. CDR3 bases: TGTGCCAGCAGTTTAAGCGGAAACACCATATATTTT. Amino acids: CASSLSGNTIYF.

This chain links TRBV5-4 with TRBJ2-3; 7 bases map to TRBD1. Germline CDR1 SGHNT, CDR2 YYREEE (reference sequence). The CDR3 extends over 15 amino acids. The ends lost 3 bases at V and 1 base at J; junction bases unmatched: 5. The CDR3 region is CASSSMTGRTDTQYF. CDR3 bases: TGTGCCAGCAGCTCGATGACAGGGCGCACAGATACGCAGTATTTT.

V gene TRBV7-2 combines with J gene TRBJ2-5, with a weak D call TRBD2 (5 bases). CDR3 length equals 15 residues. Germline values: CDR1 SGHTA, CDR2 FQGNSA. V was shortened by 5 bases and J by 2 bases, with 15 bases between the two germline ends. CDR3 amino acids: CASSQPRSGQETQYF. As DNA, the CDR3 is TGTGCCAGCAGCCAGCCGAGGTCGGGGCAAGAGACCCAGTACTTC.

The rearrangement joins TRBV6-5 to TRBJ1-5, with TRBD1 identical over 10 bases. The length of the CDR3 is 14 residues. V lost 6 bases and J lost 7; bases outside the gene matches: 6. The V gene's germline CDR1 is MNHEY and CDR2 SVGAGI. Here the CDR3 reads CASSRQGAWQPQHF. As DNA, the CDR3 is TGTGCCAGCAGCCGACAGGGGGCCTGGCAGCCCCAGCATTTT.

The chain is built from TRBV7-9 and TRBJ1-5, with D hard to call. Trimming removed 5 bases from V and 0 bases from J, with 8 bases in between. Germline loops: CDR1 SEHNR, CDR2 FQNEAQ (reference sequence). The CDR3 contains 14 residues. The CDR3 sequence: CASSPGGSNQPQHF. CDR3 DNA: TGTGCCAGCAGCCCAGGAGGTAGCAATCAGCCCCAGCATTTT. Full variable domain (rest looked up from reference TRBV7-9 and TRBJ1-5): DTGVSQNPRHKITKRGQNVTFRCDPISEHNRLYWYRQTLGQGPEFLTYFQNEAQLEKSRLLSDRFSAERPKGSFSTLEIQRTEQGDSAMYLCASSPGGSNQPQHFGDGTRLSIL.

The rearrangement joins TRBV6-5 to TRBJ1-5, with TRBD1 matching over 8 bases. The germline gives CDR1 MNHEY, CDR2 SVGAGI. The CDR3 sequence is 12 residues long. Trimming at V came to 6 bases and at J to 7 bases, leaving 2 bases not matched to a gene. The CDR3 bases are TGTGCCAGCAGGGGGACAGGACAGCCCCAGCATTTT. Translated, it gives CASRGTGQPQHF.

V is TRBV3-1 (or the pseudogene TRBV3-2) and J is TRBJ1-2; 10 bases agree with TRBD1. CDR1 is LGHDT and CDR2 is YNNKEL in the germline V gene (reference sequence). Unmatched junction bases numbered 8, after V lost 5 bases and J lost 8 bases. The CDR3 totals 14 residues. CDR3 residues: CASSESGTGVGYTF. CDR3 nucleotide sequence: TGTGCCAGCAGCGAGAGTGGGACAGGGGTCGGCTACACCTTC.

This clone was recorded once. The gene calls are TRBV9 and TRBJ2-3; no reliable D call. Germline CDR1 is SGDLS and CDR2 is YYNGEE. This CDR3 spans 15 amino acids. V was clipped by 0 bases and J by 4 bases, with 12 bases between them. CDR3 sequence: CASSVAAYLSDTQYF. The CDR3 nucleotides read TGTGCCAGCAGCGTAGCAGCGTATTTGTCAGATACGCAGTATTTT. Full variable domain (rest looked up from reference TRBV9 and TRBJ2-3): DSGVTQTPKHLITATGQRVTLRCSPRSGDLSVYWYQQSLDQGLQFLIQYYNGEERAKGNILERFSAQQFPDLHSELNLSSLELGDSALYFCASSVAAYLSDTQYFGPGTRLTVL.

The rearrangement uses TRBV5-6 and TRBJ1-1; 7 nucleotides agree with TRBD1. With 4 bases clipped from V and 8 bases from J, the junction kept 11 bases outside the gene matches. This CDR3 spans 14 amino acids. Germline V gene data show CDR1 as SGHDT and CDR2 as YYEEEE. The CDR3 DNA reads as TGTGCCAGCAGCGTACCGGGACAGCTTCAAGAAGCTTTCTTT. Translating gives CASSVPGQLQEAFF.

The V call is TRBV4-1, the J call TRBJ2-7; 8 positions match TRBD1. The germline V gene has CDR1 MGHRA and CDR2 YSYEKL. The CDR3 consists of 13 residues. J was trimmed by 4 bases and V by 4 bases; bases with no gene match: 3. The CDR3 loop reads CASSLQGAYEQYF. Written as DNA, the CDR3 is TGCGCCAGCAGCCTGCAGGGGGCGTACGAGCAGTACTTC.

Only a few counts were recorded for this clone. The chain carries TRBV27 and TRBJ1-1; 8 bases fit TRBD1. Looked up from germline, CDR1 is MNHEY and CDR2 is SMNVEV (reference sequence). There are 10 residues in the CDR3. J lost 11 bases, V lost 10 bases, and 6 bases had no gene match. Here the CDR3 reads CATEDRVAFF. For the CDR3, the DNA is TGTGCCACCGAGGACAGGGTGGCTTTCTTT.

J is TRBJ1-5 and V is TRBV6-5; 8 positions agree with TRBD1. Germline loops: CDR1 MNHEY, CDR2 SVGAGI. The junction had 1 base not matched to a gene; V was cut back by 5 bases and J by 7 bases. The CDR3 runs 12 residues. The CDR3: CASSTGGQPQHF. The CDR3 DNA sequence: TGTGCCAGCAGTACAGGGGGGCAGCCCCAGCATTTT.

The chain is built from TRBV28 and TRBJ1-1; 9 bases match TRBD1. This CDR3 region has 12 residues. Per germline, CDR1 MDHEN and CDR2 SYDVKM. J lost 11 bases, V lost 7 bases, and 8 bases had no gene match. CDR3 in DNA: TGTGCCAGCATAAGACAGGGGGTCGGTGCTTTCTTT. This gives the protein CASIRQGVGAFF.

Comment on this clone: One junction end disagrees with the germline gene, perhaps due to a read error. The chain combines TRBV7-7 with TRBJ1-1; unclear D gene. There are 13 residues in the CDR3. The germline V gene has CDR1 SSHAT and CDR2 FNYEAQ (reference sequence). In DNA form, the CDR3 reads TGTGCTAGCAGCCTTGACCGGAGGACTGAAGCTTTCTTT. It is translated as CASSLDRRTEAFF.

The V call is TRBV29-1, the J call TRBJ2-7; 14 bases fit TRBD2. Losses at the gene ends were 0 bases for V and 4 bases for J; bases not matched to a gene: 8. CDR1 and CDR2 (germline): SQVTM, ANQGSEA. This CDR3 region has 17 residues. CDR3 coding DNA: TGCAGCGTTGAAGAACGGGGACTAGCGGGAGTTGGGTACGAGCAGTACTTC. Translated: CSVEERGLAGVGYEQYF.